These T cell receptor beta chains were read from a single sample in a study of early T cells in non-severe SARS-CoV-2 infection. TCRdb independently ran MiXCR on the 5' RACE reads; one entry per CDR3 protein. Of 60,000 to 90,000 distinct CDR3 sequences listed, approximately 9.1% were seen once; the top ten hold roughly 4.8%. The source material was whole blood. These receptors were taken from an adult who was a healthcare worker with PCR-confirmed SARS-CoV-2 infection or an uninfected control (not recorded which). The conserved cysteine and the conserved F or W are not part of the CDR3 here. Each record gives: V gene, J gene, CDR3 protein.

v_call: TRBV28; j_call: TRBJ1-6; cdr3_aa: ASSSHSPLH
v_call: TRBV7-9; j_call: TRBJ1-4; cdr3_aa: ASSPQTGPNERLF
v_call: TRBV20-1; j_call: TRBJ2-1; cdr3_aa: SARDLAGVGDEQF
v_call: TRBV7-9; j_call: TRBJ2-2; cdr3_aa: ASLESRFAGELF
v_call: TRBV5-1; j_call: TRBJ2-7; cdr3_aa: ASSLPDTYEQY
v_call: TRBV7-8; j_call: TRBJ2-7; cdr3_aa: ASSLGPSSYEQY
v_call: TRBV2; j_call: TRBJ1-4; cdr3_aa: ASSEIGQGLTEKLF
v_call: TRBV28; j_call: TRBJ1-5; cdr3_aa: ASSHPFSNQPQH
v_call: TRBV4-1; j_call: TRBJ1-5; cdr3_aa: ASSRSSGQGNQPQH
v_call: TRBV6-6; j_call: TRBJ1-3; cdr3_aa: ASSDYQGAQGNTIY
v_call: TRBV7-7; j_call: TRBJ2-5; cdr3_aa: ASSPLGTGMAQY
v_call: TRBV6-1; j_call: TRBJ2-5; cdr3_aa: ASRPWQGGGQETQY
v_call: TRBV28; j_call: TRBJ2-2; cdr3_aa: ASSLNARAVF
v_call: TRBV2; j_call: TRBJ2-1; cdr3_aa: ASSEANSNNEQF
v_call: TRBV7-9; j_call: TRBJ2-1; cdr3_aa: ASSLGHGGDEQF
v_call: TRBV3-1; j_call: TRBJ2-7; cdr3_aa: ASSQQGVQY
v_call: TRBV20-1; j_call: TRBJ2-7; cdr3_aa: SARTAQDYEQY
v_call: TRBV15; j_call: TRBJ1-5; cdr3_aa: ATSRSDSNQPQH
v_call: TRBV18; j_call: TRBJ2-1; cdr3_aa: ASSPPELAGLKEQF
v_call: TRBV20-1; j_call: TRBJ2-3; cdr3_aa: SAPTSGSTDTQY
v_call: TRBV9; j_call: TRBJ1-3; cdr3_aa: ASSFTPEGASSGNTIY
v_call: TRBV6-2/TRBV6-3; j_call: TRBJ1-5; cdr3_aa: ASTLGGDSNQPQH
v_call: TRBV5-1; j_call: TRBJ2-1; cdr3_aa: ASRAGVSYNEQF
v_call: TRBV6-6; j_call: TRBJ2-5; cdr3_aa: ASSTPSQGPRRAQY
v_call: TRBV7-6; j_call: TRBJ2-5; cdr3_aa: ASSSRTGTVEETQY
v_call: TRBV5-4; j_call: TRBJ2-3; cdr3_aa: ASSYRTSGPQTDTQY
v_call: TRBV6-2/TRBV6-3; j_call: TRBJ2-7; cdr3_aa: ASSFTGTGSYEQY
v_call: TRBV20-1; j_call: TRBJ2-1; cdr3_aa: SARDLGAGGDNEQF
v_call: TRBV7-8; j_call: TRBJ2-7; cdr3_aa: ASSLRRDRPYEQY
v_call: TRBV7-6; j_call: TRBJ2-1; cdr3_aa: ASSLVSGSGVDEQF
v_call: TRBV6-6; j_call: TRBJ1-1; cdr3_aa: ASSRQSANTEAF
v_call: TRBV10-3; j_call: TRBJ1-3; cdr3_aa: AISPGTGSGNTIY
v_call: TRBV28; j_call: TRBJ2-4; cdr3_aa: ASSLLLAGQKNIQY
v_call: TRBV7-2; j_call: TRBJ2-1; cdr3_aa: ASSLITGNEQF
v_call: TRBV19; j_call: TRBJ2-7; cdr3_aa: ASRKTGASSYEQY
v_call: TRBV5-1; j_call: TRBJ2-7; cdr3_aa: ASSTGQGLSSGEQY
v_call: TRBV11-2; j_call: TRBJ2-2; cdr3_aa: ASSARGLVPGELF
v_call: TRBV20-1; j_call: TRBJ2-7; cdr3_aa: SARTQLANYEQY
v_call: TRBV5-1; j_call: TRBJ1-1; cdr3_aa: ASSLDRPSRVNTEAF
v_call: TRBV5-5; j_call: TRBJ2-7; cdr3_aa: ASSLSPGTHNEQY
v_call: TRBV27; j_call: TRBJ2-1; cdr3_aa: ASSIIGNEQF
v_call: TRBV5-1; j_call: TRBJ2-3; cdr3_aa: ASSSGRITDTQY
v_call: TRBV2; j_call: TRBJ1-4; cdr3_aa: ASSARGWGEKLF
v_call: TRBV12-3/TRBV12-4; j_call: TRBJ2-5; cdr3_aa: ASSRPGEGPETQY
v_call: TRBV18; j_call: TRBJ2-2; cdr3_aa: ASSPGPGGRELF
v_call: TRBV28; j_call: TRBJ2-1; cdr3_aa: ASTWGQGSYNEQF
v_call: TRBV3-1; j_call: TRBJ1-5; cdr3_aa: ASSRGTGRNQPQH
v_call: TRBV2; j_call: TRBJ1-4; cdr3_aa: ASSGTVATNEKLF
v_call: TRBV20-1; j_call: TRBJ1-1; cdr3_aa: SARDGDRDTEAF
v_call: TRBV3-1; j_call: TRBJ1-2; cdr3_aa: ASSHPRGGYT
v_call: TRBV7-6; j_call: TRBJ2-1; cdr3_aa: ASSHPSAAGGIDEQF